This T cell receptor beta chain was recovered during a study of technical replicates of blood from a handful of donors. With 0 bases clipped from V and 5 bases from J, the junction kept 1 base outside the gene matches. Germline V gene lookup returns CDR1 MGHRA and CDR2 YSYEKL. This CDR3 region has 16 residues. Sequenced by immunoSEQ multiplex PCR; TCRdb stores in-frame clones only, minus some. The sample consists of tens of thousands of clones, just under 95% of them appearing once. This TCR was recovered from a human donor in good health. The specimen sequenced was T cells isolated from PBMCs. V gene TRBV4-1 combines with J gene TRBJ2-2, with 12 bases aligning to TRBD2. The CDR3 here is CASSQELAGGTGELFF. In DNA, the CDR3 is TGCGCCAGCAGCCAAGAACTAGCGGGAGGTACCGGGGAGCTGTTTTTT.